This T cell receptor beta chain was documented in a study of shared clonotypes between healthy human individuals. The naive CD8 fraction comprised CD45RO-negative cells positively selected for CCR7 and excluded terminally differentiated effector memory CD45RA+ cells. A note on this clone: This sample includes further DNA sequences coding for the same CDR3.

The CDR3 consists of 14 residues. Losses at the gene ends were 5 bases for V and 2 bases for J; bases not matched to a gene: 6. Germline V lookup: CDR1 SGHAT, CDR2 FQNNGV. Sequencing was performed with immunoSEQ multiplex PCR; in TCRdb, only in-frame clones are kept and a portion is missing. Of hundreds of thousands of clones in the sample, about 95% are singletons; the top ten hold 0.11%. This rearrangement joins TRBV11-2 to TRBJ2-7, with 7 positions matching TRBD1. The sequence was obtained from a woman under 40 in good health. The source material was naive CD8+ T cells sorted from blood. This chain's CDR3 is CASSPGTVAYEQYF. In DNA form, the CDR3 reads TGTGCCAGCAGCCCCGGGACAGTTGCCTACGAGCAGTACTTC.